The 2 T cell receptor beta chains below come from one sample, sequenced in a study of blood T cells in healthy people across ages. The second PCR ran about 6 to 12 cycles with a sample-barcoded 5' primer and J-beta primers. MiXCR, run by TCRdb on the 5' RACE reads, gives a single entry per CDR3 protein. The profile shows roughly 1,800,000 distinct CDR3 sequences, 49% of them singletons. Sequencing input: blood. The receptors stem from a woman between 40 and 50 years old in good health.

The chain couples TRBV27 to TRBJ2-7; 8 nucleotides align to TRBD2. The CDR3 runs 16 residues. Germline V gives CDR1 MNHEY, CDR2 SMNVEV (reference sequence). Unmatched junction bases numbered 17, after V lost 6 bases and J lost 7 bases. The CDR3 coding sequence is TGTGCCAGCAGCCCGTCAGCGGGGGAGTCCTACAATGAGCAGTACTTC. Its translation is CASSPSAGESYNEQYF.

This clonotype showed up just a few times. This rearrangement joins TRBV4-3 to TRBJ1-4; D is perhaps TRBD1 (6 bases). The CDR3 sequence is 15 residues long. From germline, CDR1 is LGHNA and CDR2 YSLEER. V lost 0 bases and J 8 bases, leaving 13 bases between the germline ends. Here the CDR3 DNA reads TGCGCCAGCAGCCAAGAACAGGGTCAAGTCGAAAAACTGTTTTTT. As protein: CASSQEQGQVEKLFF.